This T cell receptor (beta chain) was recorded in a study of graft-versus-host responses after intestinal transplantation. This clone was seen only a few times. Its antigen is as yet unknown. J was trimmed by 0 bases and V by 1 base; bases with no gene match: 6. This CDR3 is 16 amino acids long. Germline V gene lookup returns CDR1 MGHRA and CDR2 YSYEKL. Sequencing used immunoSEQ multiplex PCR; TCRdb keeps in-frame clones, though not all of them. The sample includes 41,000 or so clones, roughly 95% of them seen just once. This material consisted of unstimulated CD8+ T cells sorted from spleen or lymph node cells, taken before transplant. The chain uses TRBV4-1 and TRBJ2-7; TRBD1 agrees at 7 bases. The receptor's source is a human donor who was the organ donor for an intestinal transplant. CDR3 nucleotides: TGCGCCAGCAGCCAAGGAGATGACAGGGCCTCCTACGAGCAGTACTTC. This sequence encodes CASSQGDDRASYEQYF.